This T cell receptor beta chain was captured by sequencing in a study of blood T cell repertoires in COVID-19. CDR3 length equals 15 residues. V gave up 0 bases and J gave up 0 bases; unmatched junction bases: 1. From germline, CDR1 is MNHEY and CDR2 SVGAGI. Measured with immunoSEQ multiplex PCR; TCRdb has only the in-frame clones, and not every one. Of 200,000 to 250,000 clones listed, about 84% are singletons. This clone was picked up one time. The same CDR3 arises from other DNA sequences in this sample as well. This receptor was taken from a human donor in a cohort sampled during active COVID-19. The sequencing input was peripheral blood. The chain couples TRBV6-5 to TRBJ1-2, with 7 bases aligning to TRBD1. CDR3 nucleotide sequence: TGTGCCAGCAGTTACTCAGGGACAGCTAACTATGGCTACACCTTC. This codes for CASSYSGTANYGYTF.